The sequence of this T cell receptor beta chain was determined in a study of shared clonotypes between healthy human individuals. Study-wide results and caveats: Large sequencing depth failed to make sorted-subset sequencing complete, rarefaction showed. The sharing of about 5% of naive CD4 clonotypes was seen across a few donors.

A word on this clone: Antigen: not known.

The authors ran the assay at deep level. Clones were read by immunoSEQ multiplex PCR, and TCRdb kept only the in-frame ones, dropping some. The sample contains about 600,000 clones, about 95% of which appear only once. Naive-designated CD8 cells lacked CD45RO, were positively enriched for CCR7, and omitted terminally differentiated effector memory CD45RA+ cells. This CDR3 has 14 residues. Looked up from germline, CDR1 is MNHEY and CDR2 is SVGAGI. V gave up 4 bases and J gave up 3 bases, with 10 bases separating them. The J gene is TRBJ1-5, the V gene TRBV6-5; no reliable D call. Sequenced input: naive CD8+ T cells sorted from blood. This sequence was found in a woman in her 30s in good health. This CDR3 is CASSFGPPNQPQHF. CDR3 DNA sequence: TGTGCCAGCAGTTTCGGACCGCCCAATCAGCCCCAGCATTTT.